This T cell receptor (beta chain) was recovered during a study of blood T cell repertoires in COVID-19. Study in general: From the United States, Italy and Spain came samples of acute and convalescent COVID-19. In each case, the material was cDNA or gDNA derived from T cells, B-cell-depleted T cells, or PBMCs.

CDR3 length equals 11 residues. Germline V CDR1 and CDR2: SQVTM, ANQGSEA. V gave up 5 bases and J gave up 3 bases, with 7 bases separating them. Per the authors' pipeline: Cell counts per sample came from amplifying reference gene primers. Produced via immunoSEQ multiplex PCR; TCRdb's table is partial and in-frame only. The DNA gave D and trimming, while V, J and clone size come from that table. The sample has about 220,000 clones, roughly 80% seen once; the top ten hold about 2.4%. The V gene is TRBV29-1, the J gene TRBJ2-5; perhaps TRBD2 as D (5 bases). Material for sequencing was peripheral blood. The sequence came from an older woman with acute or convalescent COVID-19. CDR3 sequence: CSVTGKETQYF. The CDR3 DNA follows: TGCAGCGTTACGGGAAAAGAGACCCAGTACTTC.